This TCR beta chain is drawn from a study of blood T cell repertoires in COVID-19 (TCRdb year 2020). With respect to the entire study: The collaborator samples originated in the United States, Italy and Spain and spanned the acute and convalescent phases of COVID-19. The material from the prospective study consisted of cDNA or gDNA derived from T cells, B-cell-depleted T cells, or PBMCs. The samples were drawn from two sources: the first 160 participants of the ongoing ImmuneRACE study, and 1,200 or so subjects contributed by 6 global collaborators. A freely available public database, intended as a resource for researchers studying the immune response to SARS-CoV-2, is where the repertoires were released. Where available, HLA class I and class II types were obtained from metadata supplied by the sample provider rather than from assay-based typing. The sample metadata nearly always contained a de-identified subject ID, COVID-19 status, age in years and sex. Subjects who had been exposed to COVID-19, were actively infected with it, or had recovered from it provided the deeply sampled blood TCRbeta repertoires that made up the dataset. What the study reported, not specific to this receptor: The amount of clinical and demographic metadata varied by source and participant and was provided uncurated.

Remarks on this clone: Its antigen is still unknown. No base-level quality is on record; no much larger clone is a single base apart.

Whole blood was collected in K2EDTA tubes by collaborating institutions according to the institutions' own protocols. For TCRbeta analysis, collaborators shipped samples as frozen whole blood, isolated PBMCs, or DNA extracted from either of those sample types. The immunoSEQ Assay, a bias-controlled multiplex PCR, was used to amplify TCRbeta CDR3 regions from genomic DNA. In the original analysis: The number of nucleated cells in each sample was estimated by amplification of reference gene primers within the assay. Sequence reads were collapsed and filtered to measure the absolute abundance of every unique TCRbeta CDR3 rearrangement. Productive Simpson clonality was computed per sample as the square root of Simpson's diversity index over productive rearrangements. Held by TCRdb, this immuneACCESS table contains in-frame sequences only and omits some clones. Under half of the omission traces to an unresolved V gene where checked; the cause of the rest is unknown. That table furnishes V, J and clone size, whereas the DNA furnished D and trimming. Within this sample are 110,000 or so clones, with more than 80% of them counted one time only. Jointly, the top ten make up 25% to 30% of the sample.

The CDR3 sequence holds 15 residues, the cysteine and phenylalanine included. Only the CDR3 DNA stays, 45 bases, in frame from base 1. CDR1 and CDR2 are read off the germline V gene as KGHSH and LQKENI. The germline V end is reduced by 5 bases and the J end by 1 base; junction bases left unmatched: 5. The sequenced sample was peripheral blood. The TCR sequence derives from a man in his 70s with active or convalescent COVID-19. The chain links TRBV18 with TRBJ2-1; 7 central bases correspond to TRBD2. DNA sequence: TGTGCCAGCTCAACCCGACTAGCATCCTACAATGAGCAGTTCTTC. This translates into CASSTRLASYNEQFF.